The 23 T cell receptor beta chains reported below all come from one sample, sequenced in a study of cytomegalovirus exposure and HLA in healthy donors. This PCR relied on a set of 60 Vbeta primers and 13 Jbeta primers. TCRdb keeps only in-frame clones here, not all; method: immunoSEQ multiplex PCR. The sample has under 95,000 clones; about 76% are singletons. Specimen: PBMCs. Every receptor here comes from a woman in her forties in good health and CMV-seropositive.

V and J are TRBV9 and TRBJ1-2; tentatively, D is TRBD1 (6 bases). CDR3 size: 15 residues. Trimming removed 1 base at V and 1 base at J, with 11 bases between. Germline assignment: CDR1 SGDLS and CDR2 YYNGEE. CDR3 DNA: TGTGCCAGCAGCGTAACACAGGGAGTTAACTATGGCTACACCTTC. This codes for CASSVTQGVNYGYTF.

The genes are TRBV6-1 and TRBJ2-1, with D perhaps matching TRBD1 (6 bases). The CDR3 covers 16 residues. Trimming stripped 0 bases from V and 9 bases from J, with 18 bases between. Germline V gene lookup returns CDR1 MNHNS and CDR2 SASEGT. The CDR3 nucleotides read TGTGCCAGCAGTGAAGCTGGGGACCCCAGGGGAATTGAGCAGTTCTTC. Encoded protein: CASSEAGDPRGIEQFF.

The chain couples TRBV7-8 to TRBJ2-1, with 8 bases that match TRBD1. Germline-derived CDR1 and CDR2 are SGHVS and FQNEAQ. The CDR3 covers 16 residues. The V segment lost 1 base and the J segment 4 bases; nucleotides outside the gene matches: 6. The CDR3 loop is CASSLGRGQGYNEQFF. Here the CDR3 DNA reads TGTGCCAGCAGCTTAGGACGAGGACAGGGTTACAATGAGCAGTTCTTC.

CDR3 amino acids: CASLLAGLGLVDTQYF. In DNA form, the CDR3 reads TGTGCCAGCTTGCTAGCGGGACTGGGGCTGGTAGATACGCAGTATTTT. The V call is TRBV7-9, the J call TRBJ2-3; 9 positions agree with TRBD2. The germline V gene encodes CDR1 SEHNR and CDR2 FQNEAQ (reference sequence). The V segment lost 8 bases and the J segment 5 bases; nucleotides outside the gene matches: 14. The CDR3 consists of 16 residues.

The V gene is TRBV29-1, the J gene TRBJ1-1; D is undetermined. The V end was cut by 4 bases, the J end by 2 bases, with 5 bases between. The CDR3 is 11 residues long. Per germline, CDR1 SQVTM and CDR2 ANQGSEA. CDR3 region: CSVGVNTEAFF. The CDR3 nucleotides read TGCAGCGTTGGCGTCAACACTGAAGCTTTCTTT.

This clone was picked up one time. The chain recombines TRBV30 with TRBJ1-1, with D tentatively TRBD1 (5 bases). V dropped 4 bases and J dropped 3 bases, with 27 bases sitting between them. The CDR3 loop spans 18 amino acids. Germline CDR1 is GTSNPN and CDR2 is SVGIG (reference sequence). CDR3 residues: CAWNWGGGAHRRDTEAFF. The CDR3 DNA follows: TGTGCCTGGAACTGGGGCGGTGGGGCACACCGTAGGGACACTGAAGCTTTCTTT.

This clone was seen only a few times. Without the conserved terminal phenylalanine or tryptophan, this CDR3 likely stems from a read error. The rearrangement uses TRBV28 and TRBJ1-4, with D possibly matching TRBD1 (6 bases). The CDR3 loop spans 15 amino acids. Germline values: CDR1 MDHEN, CDR2 SYDVKM. Trimming stripped 7 bases from V and 7 bases from J, with 19 bases between. CDR3: CASTADWGLIEKLFV. In DNA, the CDR3 is TGTGCCAGCACCGCCGACTGGGGGCTAATTGAAAAACTGTTTGTT.

The rearrangement uses TRBV11-1 and TRBJ2-1; 9 bases map to TRBD2. Germline V gene data show CDR1 as SGHAT and CDR2 as FQDESV (reference sequence). The CDR3 has 16 residues. V gave up 5 bases and J gave up 3 bases; unmatched junction bases: 8. The DNA for the CDR3 is TGTGCCAGCAGCCCCTCTAGCGGGGCAAGCTACAATGAGCAGTTCTTC. This gives the protein CASSPSSGASYNEQFF.

This chain uses TRBV28 with TRBJ1-4, with TRBD1 identical over 8 bases. This CDR3 region has 15 residues. V was pared by 5 bases and J by 6 bases, with 8 bases of the junction left unmatched. Looked up from germline, CDR1 is MDHEN and CDR2 is SYDVKM. The CDR3 loop is CASSPWTGTHEKLFF. CDR3 nucleotide sequence: TGTGCCAGCAGTCCGTGGACAGGGACCCATGAAAAACTGTTTTTT. Complete variable domain (other parts from reference TRBV28 and TRBJ1-4): DVKVTQSSRYLVKRTGEKVFLECVQDMDHENMFWYRQDPGLGLRLIYFSYDVKMKEKGDIPEGYSVSREKKERFSLILESASTNQTSMYLCASSPWTGTHEKLFFGSGTQLSVL.

This chain links TRBV7-9 with TRBJ2-1; a weak D match, TRBD1 (6 bases). Per germline, CDR1 SEHNR and CDR2 FQNEAQ (reference sequence). Trimming removed 8 bases from V and 9 bases from J, with 17 bases in between. This CDR3 has 13 residues. This CDR3 is CASSSGGTGEQFF. The CDR3 DNA follows: TGTGCCAGCTCAAGTGGGGGCACAGGTGAGCAGTTCTTC.

V gene TRBV7-9 combines with J gene TRBJ2-5; D unclear. Germline-derived CDR1 and CDR2 are SEHNR and FQNEAQ (reference sequence). V was trimmed by 5 bases and J by 7 bases, leaving 17 bases between them. This CDR3 comprises 14 residues. The CDR3 region has the DNA TGTGCCAGCAGCCCCATGGGCGCCTCTTCGACCCAGTACTTC. This translates into CASSPMGASSTQYF. Combining the CDR3 with reference TRBV7-9 and TRBJ2-5 gives the whole variable domain DTGVSQNPRHKITKRGQNVTFRCDPISEHNRLYWYRQTLGQGPEFLTYFQNEAQLEKSRLLSDRFSAERPKGSFSTLEIQRTEQGDSAMYLCASSPMGASSTQYFGPGTRLLVL.

This chain joins TRBV20-1 and TRBJ2-1, with a weak D call TRBD2 (6 bases). The germline V and J ends were trimmed by 5 bases and 16 bases, with 18 bases remaining between them. Germline CDR1 is DFQATT and CDR2 is SNEGSKA (reference sequence). This CDR3 has 11 amino acids. Here the CDR3 reads CSAEMGLTLFF. DNA of the CDR3: TGCAGTGCTGAGATGGGACTCACCCTTTTCTTC.

The chain carries TRBV15 and TRBJ2-6; 10 bases are a match to TRBD2. The CDR3 consists of 16 residues. Germline loops: CDR1 LNHNV, CDR2 YYDKDF (reference sequence). V lost 8 bases, J lost 0 bases, and 4 bases stayed unmatched. The CDR3 reads CATRLAGSSGANVLTF. CDR3 nucleotide sequence: TGTGCCACCCGACTAGCGGGTTCCTCTGGGGCCAACGTCCTGACTTTC.

The rearrangement uses TRBV6-5 and TRBJ2-5; 11 bases map to TRBD2. The J segment lost 2 bases and the V segment lost 9 bases, leaving 8 bases of the junction unmatched. Germline loops: CDR1 MNHEY, CDR2 SVGAGI. There are 15 residues in the CDR3. The CDR3 sequence: CASLAGGQGQETQYF. CDR3 nucleotide sequence: TGTGCCAGTTTAGCGGGAGGGCAGGGTCAAGAGACCCAGTACTTC.

This clone was seen more than once but under ten times. This chain uses TRBV7-9 with TRBJ1-1; no firm D call. Per germline, CDR1 SEHNR and CDR2 FQNEAQ (reference sequence). Trimming took 3 bases from V and 3 from J, leaving 8 bases between them. The CDR3 covers 13 residues. The CDR3 is CASSFLAHTEAFF. CDR3 sequence (DNA): TGTGCCAGCAGCTTTCTAGCCCACACTGAAGCTTTCTTT.

Of note for this clone: At the DNA level, this CDR3 is encoded by other sequences in the same sample as well. This sequence joins TRBV6-5 and TRBJ1-1, with 8 bases that match TRBD1. The CDR3 contains 13 residues. J lost 5 bases, V lost 4 bases, and 3 bases had no gene match. Germline V CDR1 and CDR2: MNHEY, SVGAGI. CDR3: CASSLQGGTEAFF. The CDR3 DNA is TGTGCCAGCAGTTTACAGGGGGGAACTGAAGCTTTCTTT.

To note about this clone: The junction shows a germline mismatch at one end, possibly a read error. The V call is TRBV18, the J call TRBJ1-1, with TRBD1 as a possible D gene (6 bases). CDR1 is KGHSH, CDR2 LQKENI, per germline. This CDR3 is 17 amino acids long. The CDR3 DNA reads TGTGCCAGCTCACCTACACTCCGGGACATATGGAACACTGGAGCTTTCTTT. Translating gives CASSPTLRDIWNTGAFF.

This chain connects TRBV7-9 to TRBJ2-1; 7 nucleotides match TRBD1. CDR3 length: 14 amino acids. CDR1 and CDR2 from the germline V gene are SEHNR and FQNEAQ (reference sequence). V was clipped by 2 bases and J by 9 bases; unmatched bases: 7. DNA for the CDR3: TGTGCCAGCAGCTTACGGGGACAGAAGAGTGAGCAGTTCTTC. It specifies CASSLRGQKSEQFF.

J is TRBJ2-1 and V is TRBV28, with D perhaps matching TRBD2 (6 bases). CDR3 length equals 13 residues. Germline CDR1 reads MDHEN; CDR2 reads SYDVKM. The V gene lost 5 bases and the J gene lost 10 bases, with 15 bases spanning the gap. The CDR3 coding sequence is TGTGCCAGCAGTAGTCAGCGAGGAGGGGAGCAGTTCTTC. This sequence encodes CASSSQRGGEQFF.

This chain connects TRBV7-3 to TRBJ1-1; D may be TRBD1 (5 bases). This CDR3 spans 13 amino acids. The V end was cut by 5 bases, the J end by 2 bases, with 9 bases between. Germline V gene sequence: CDR1 SGHTA, CDR2 FQGTGA. Here the CDR3 reads CASSPQGNTEAFF. The CDR3 DNA sequence: TGTGCCAGCAGCCCCCAGGGTAACACTGAAGCTTTCTTT.

J is TRBJ2-3 and V is TRBV7-2, with a possible D match to TRBD2 (5 bases). Trimming cost V 6 bases and J 2 bases, with 18 bases left between them. The CDR3 runs 16 residues. Germline values: CDR1 SGHTA, CDR2 FQGNSA. The CDR3 loop reads CASSPEGVSPTDTQYF. CDR3 bases: TGTGCCAGCAGTCCAGAGGGTGTCTCTCCCACAGATACGCAGTATTTT.

This clone was found once. The V and J genes are TRBV28 and TRBJ2-1; TRBD2 matches at 7 bases. Unmatched junction bases numbered 9, after V lost 5 bases and J lost 8 bases. CDR1 MDHEN and CDR2 SYDVKM come from the germline V gene. This CDR3 is 14 amino acids long. CDR3 loop: CASSPTPLADEQFF. DNA for the CDR3: TGTGCCAGCAGTCCCACCCCGCTAGCGGATGAGCAGTTCTTC.

The chain has TRBV7-9 and TRBJ1-2; 7 positions agree with TRBD1. Germline lookup yields CDR1 SEHNR and CDR2 FQNEAQ (reference sequence). Trimming took 7 bases from V and 7 from J; bases not matched to a gene: 9. The CDR3 is 13 amino acids. The CDR3 loop is CASTQGDRAGYTF. As DNA, the CDR3 is TGTGCCAGCACCCAGGGGGACCGGGCTGGCTACACCTTC. Looking up the rest from reference TRBV7-9 and TRBJ1-2 gives the full variable domain: DTGVSQNPRHKITKRGQNVTFRCDPISEHNRLYWYRQTLGQGPEFLTYFQNEAQLEKSRLLSDRFSAERPKGSFSTLEIQRTEQGDSAMYLCASTQGDRAGYTFGSGTRLTVV.